The rows below give T cell receptor beta chains drawn from one sample of a study of a mutant IDH1 vaccine in newly diagnosed glioma. These receptors have no known antigen. Assay used: immunoSEQ multiplex PCR; TCRdb lists only in-frame clones, some missing. The data show approximately 50,000 clones, more than 70% seen once. Sequences were derived from PBMCs, sampled from a glioma patient whose treatment included an IDH1 peptide vaccine. Receptor source: a man aged 45 to 65 with glioma. The CDR3 runs from the conserved cysteine through the conserved F or W. The D gene is left open where the match is weak. A row's size may be missing; if present it is once, few, many or a size class.

len	abundance	d_gene	j_gene	v_gene	CDR3nt	CDR3aa
11	NA	NA	TRBJ2-7	TRBV29-1	TGCAGCTTTAAGACATCCTACGAGCAGTACTTC	CSFKTSYEQYF
14	NA	NA	TRBJ2-1	TRBV5-4	TGTGCCAGCTCCCCTCCTGGGTCCTACAATGAGCAGTTCTTC	CASSPPGSYNEQFF
14	NA	NA	TRBJ1-1	TRBV6-5	TGTGCCAGCAGATTCGGGCCCCTGGGCACTGAAGCTTTCTTT	CASRFGPLGTEAFF
15	once	TRBD1	TRBJ1-4	TRBV6-1	TGTGCCAGCAGTGCCTCCGGGACAGAATATGAAAAACTGTTTTTT	CASSASGTEYEKLFF
17	few	NA	TRBJ2-4	TRBV5-3	TGTGCCAGAAGCTTGGGTTTCGTGGGGTTGGCCAAAAACATTCAGTACTTC	CARSLGFVGLAKNIQYF
9	NA	NA	TRBJ2-7	TRBV20-1	TGCAGTGCTATCCACGAGCAGTACTTC	CSAIHEQYF
15	NA	NA	TRBJ2-2	TRBV14	TGTGCCAGCAGCCCGCTGGCAGGGAACACCGGGGAGCTGTTTTTT	CASSPLAGNTGELFF
13	NA	NA	TRBJ1-5	TRBV6-4	TGTGCCAGCAGTACAGGGTGGGGTCAGCCCCAGCATTTT	CASSTGWGQPQHF
15	NA	TRBD1	TRBJ2-7	TRBV7-9	TGTGCCAGCAGCCCGCGGGACAGGGGACCCTACGAGCAGTACTTC	CASSPRDRGPYEQYF
17	NA	TRBD1	TRBJ2-7	TRBV7-2	TGTGCCAGCAGCTTGCGGGACAGGGTCGCCGGCTCCTACGAGCAGTACTTC	CASSLRDRVAGSYEQYF
14	NA	TRBD1	TRBJ2-7	TRBV6-5	TGTGCCAGCACCCCGACAGGGGGACCCTACGAGCAGTACTTC	CASTPTGGPYEQYF
15	NA	TRBD1	TRBJ2-7	TRBV4-1	TGCGCCAGCAGCCGTGGACAGGGCGGAACCTACGAGCAGTACTTC	CASSRGQGGTYEQYF
13	NA	NA	TRBJ1-2	TRBV19	TGTGCCAGTAGTAATGAACAACGCGGGCGCTACACCTTC	CASSNEQRGRYTF
13	NA	NA	TRBJ2-1	TRBV27	TGTGCCAGCAGTTCCTACAGGGTCTATGAGCAGTTCTTC	CASSSYRVYEQFF
13	few	NA	TRBJ2-5	TRBV5-1	TGCGCCAGCAGCTTAGAGCGAACCGAGACCCAGTACTTC	CASSLERTETQYF
16	NA	NA	TRBJ1-3	TRBV4-1	TGCGCCAGCAGCCAGGGACGGGGTCTCTCTGGAAACACCATATATTTT	CASSQGRGLSGNTIYF
12	NA	NA	TRBJ2-3	TRBV7-2	TGTGCCAGCAGCCTATACACAGATACGCAGTATTTT	CASSLYTDTQYF
15	NA	NA	TRBJ1-2	TRBV19	TGTGCCAGTAGTAATCGGCCTCCTGATGACTATGGCTACACCTTC	CASSNRPPDDYGYTF
11	NA	NA	TRBJ2-5	TRBV6-5	TGTGCCAGCAGTTACGAAGAGACCCAGTACTTC	CASSYEETQYF
14	NA	TRBD1	TRBJ2-5	TRBV6-1	TGTGCCAGCACCCTGGACAGGGCCAAGGAGACCCAGTACTTC	CASTLDRAKETQYF
14	NA	TRBD1	TRBJ2-5	TRBV6-1	TGTGCCAGCAGTGAATGGACAGGTCGGGAGACCCAGTACTTC	CASSEWTGRETQYF
13	NA	TRBD1	TRBJ2-5	TRBV27	TGTGCCACCCTAGGGGGCACGGGGGAGACCCAGTACTTC	CATLGGTGETQYF
15	NA	TRBD2	TRBJ2-2	TRBV2	TGTGCCAGCAGTGAAACTAGCGGGGGGTACGGGGAGCTGTTTTTT	CASSETSGGYGELFF
15	NA	NA	TRBJ2-7	TRBV18	TGTGCCAGCTCACCACCGAACAGGGTCGCCTACGAGCAGTACTTC	CASSPPNRVAYEQYF
15	once	TRBD2	TRBJ2-3	TRBV27	TGTGCCAGCAGTCCCGGGACTAGCGGGCCAGATACGCAGTATTTT	CASSPGTSGPDTQYF
14	NA	TRBD1	TRBJ2-7	TRBV4-3	TGCGCCAGCAGCCGCGACAGGGCGTCCTACGAGCAGTACTTC	CASSRDRASYEQYF
15	NA	NA	TRBJ1-1	TRBV4-2	TGTGCCAGCAGCCAAGGGGCGACCGAGAACACTGAAGCTTTCTTT	CASSQGATENTEAFF
13	NA	TRBD1	TRBJ2-1	TRBV2	TGTGCCAGCACTCCGACAGGGTACAATGAGCAGTTCTTC	CASTPTGYNEQFF
15	NA	NA	TRBJ1-6	TRBV5-1	TGCGCCAGCAGCGCCTGGACCACTGGTAATTCACCCCTCCACTTT	CASSAWTTGNSPLHF
13	NA	NA	TRBJ1-2	TRBV13	TGTGCCAGCAGCTCCGGGTCATGGTATGGCTACACCTTC	CASSSGSWYGYTF
15	few	NA	TRBJ2-2	TRBV4-1	TGCGCCAGCAGCCAATATACAGGAGGCACCGGGGAGCTGTTTTTT	CASSQYTGGTGELFF
17	NA	TRBD1	TRBJ2-2	TRBV6-1	TGTGCCAGCAGTGGGGACAGGGGAGGGTCGGGCACCGGGGAGCTGTTTTTT	CASSGDRGGSGTGELFF
12	NA	NA	TRBJ1-2	TRBV19	TGTGCCAGTAGTTTTGGTCCGGATGGCTACACCTTC	CASSFGPDGYTF
14	NA	NA	TRBJ1-5	TRBV7-8	TGTGCCAGCAGTTTACCCGGCGGGAATCAGCCCCAGCATTTT	CASSLPGGNQPQHF
13	NA	NA	TRBJ2-5	TRBV7-2	TGTGCCAGCAGCATGGGAGGAGGGGAGACCCAGTACTTC	CASSMGGGETQYF
14	NA	TRBD2	TRBJ2-7	TRBV7-2	TGTGCCAGCAGCTTTGGACTAGCCAAGTACGAGCAGTACTTC	CASSFGLAKYEQYF
12	NA	NA	TRBJ2-3	TRBV7-2	TGTGCCAGCAGCCTAAGGACAGATACGCAGTATTTT	CASSLRTDTQYF
14	NA	NA	TRBJ2-1	TRBV15	TGTGCCACCAGTGACAGGGAGGGTCGGAATGAGCAGTTCTTC	CATSDREGRNEQFF
15	NA	NA	TRBJ2-1	TRBV30	TGTGCCTGGAGTCGCATGGGAGCCACGGACAATGAGCAGTTCTTC	CAWSRMGATDNEQFF
13	few	NA	TRBJ1-1	TRBV9	TGTGCCAGCAGCCAAGGGGGGGGGACTGAAGCTTTCTTT	CASSQGGGTEAFF
15	few	NA	TRBJ2-7	TRBV9	TGTGCCAGCAGCGTAGCCGAGGACAGAGCCTACGAGCAGTACTTC	CASSVAEDRAYEQYF